The rows below give T cell receptor beta chains drawn from one sample of a study of blood T cell repertoires in COVID-19. Only in-frame clones appear in the TCRdb table, and some are missing; sequencing was by immunoSEQ multiplex PCR. The table shows under 150,000 clones, with roughly 79% occurring only once. What was sequenced was peripheral blood. The receptors shown here come from a human donor with acute or convalescent COVID-19. The donor label of this sample is uncertain. CDR3s include the opening cysteine and the closing phenylalanine or tryptophan. D genes are given only for firm matches. A clone size is listed for some rows: how often the clone was seen (once, few, many), or a class if it is expanded.

clone_size j_call d_call v_call cdr3_length cdr3_nt cdr3_aa
. TRBJ1-6 . TRBV7-8 15 TGTGCCAGCAGCTTCTATGGCAGGGATAATTCACCCCTCCACTTT CASSFYGRDNSPLHF
. TRBJ2-3 . TRBV5-6 12 TGTGCCAGCAGCGGGGGGAGAAATACGCAGTATTTT CASSGGRNTQYF
. TRBJ2-5 TRBD2 TRBV3-1/TRBV3-2 14 TGTGCCAGCAGCCAGGCTAGCGGGGGGAGTGCCCAGTACTTC CASSQASGGSAQYF
. TRBJ2-3 . TRBV29-1 12 TGCAGCGTTGAAGGGCGCACAGATACGCAGTATTTT CSVEGRTDTQYF
few TRBJ1-6 . TRBV7-6 15 TGTGCCAGCAGCTCAGAGGACACCTATAATTCACCCCTCCACTTT CASSSEDTYNSPLHF
. TRBJ1-2 . TRBV11-2 15 TGTGCCAGCAGCTTAGATCTCCACGGGGACTATGGCTACACCTTC CASSLDLHGDYGYTF
. TRBJ1-2 TRBD1 TRBV7-8 15 TGTGCCAGCAGCCTCCCGGGACAGGCCTTGGATGGCTACACCTTC CASSLPGQALDGYTF
. TRBJ1-1 TRBD1 TRBV6-5 14 TGTGCCAGCAGTTACAAGGGGGCGGACACTGAAGCTTTCTTT CASSYKGADTEAFF
few TRBJ2-2 . TRBV27 13 TGTGCCAGCAGCGGACTCCCTCCCGGGGAGCTGTTTTTT CASSGLPPGELFF
. TRBJ1-6 . TRBV15 18 TGTGCCACCAGCAGATTCGCAGGGCTCTCGATAAATAATTCACCCCTCCACTTT CATSRFAGLSINNSPLHF
. TRBJ1-2 . TRBV15 15 TGTGCCACCAGCAGCCCCCAGGGGCGCGGGTCTGGCTACACCTTC CATSSPQGRGSGYTF
. TRBJ1-2 TRBD1 TRBV2 15 TGTGCCAGCAGTTATACGACAGGGGGCGGAAATGGCTACACCTTC CASSYTTGGGNGYTF
. TRBJ1-5 . TRBV5-1 15 TGCGCCAGCAGCTTGGAAGGGACACTCAATCAGCCCCAGCATTTT CASSLEGTLNQPQHF
. TRBJ2-1 . TRBV10-3 13 TGTGCCATCAGTGAGACAGGGTATGGTGAGCAGTTCTTC CAISETGYGEQFF
. TRBJ1-2 . TRBV19 14 TGTGCCAGTAGTCGTTCGAACAGGGAGTGGGGCTACACCTTC CASSRSNREWGYTF
. TRBJ2-1 . TRBV7-2 14 TGTGCCAGCAGCTTCGGCAGGGGAATCAATGAGCAGTTCTTC CASSFGRGINEQFF
. TRBJ1-3 TRBD1 TRBV12-5 16 TGTGCTAGTGGTGCCCCACCGGGACAGGGGTTCGGCACCATATATTTT CASGAPPGQGFGTIYF
. TRBJ1-5 TRBD1 TRBV19 15 TGTGCCAGTAGTGTGGACAGGGGTCGCAATCAGCCCCAGCATTTT CASSVDRGRNQPQHF
. TRBJ1-4 . TRBV6-5 15 TGTGCCAGCAGACCCTTTGAGGGACTTAATGAAAAACTGTTTTTT CASRPFEGLNEKLFF
once TRBJ1-1 TRBD1 TRBV18 14 TGTGCCAGCTCAGGGGACAGATCGAACACTGAAGCTTTCTTT CASSGDRSNTEAFF
. TRBJ1-1 TRBD1 TRBV19 14 TGTGCCAGTAGTATGGGACAGTTTATCACTGAAGCTTTCTTT CASSMGQFITEAFF
once TRBJ2-3 TRBD2 TRBV6-4 15 TGTGCCAGCAGTGAATCTAGCGGGGGGGCAGATACGCAGTATTTT CASSESSGGADTQYF
. TRBJ1-1 TRBD1 TRBV6-5 14 TGTGCCAGCAGACCCGAGACAGGGGTGACTGAAGCTTTCTTT CASRPETGVTEAFF
few TRBJ2-5 . TRBV19 16 TGTGCCAGTAGTCCGAGGGGGACCCTGGGCCAAGAGACCCAGTACTTC CASSPRGTLGQETQYF
few TRBJ1-2 TRBD1 TRBV25-1 13 TGTGCCAGCAGTTGGGCAGGGGGCAATGGCTACACCTTC CASSWAGGNGYTF
. TRBJ1-2 . TRBV18 16 TGTGCCAGCTCACCTACTAGGAGCCATAATAACTATGGCTACACCTTC CASSPTRSHNNYGYTF
. TRBJ2-2 . TRBV9 16 TGTGCCAGCAGCGGCCAGACAGGACTCGGCACCGGGGAGCTGTTTTTT CASSGQTGLGTGELFF
. TRBJ1-5 . TRBV2 13 TGTGCCAGCAGTTCGGAGGGAAATCAGCCCCAGCATTTT CASSSEGNQPQHF
few TRBJ2-7 TRBD1 TRBV6-1 17 TGTGCCAGCAGCGAAAGCCGGGACAGGCATTCCTCCTACGAGCAGTACTTC CASSESRDRHSSYEQYF
few TRBJ2-3 . TRBV5-1 14 TGCGCCAGCAGCTTGGACCACTACACAGATACGCAGTATTTT CASSLDHYTDTQYF
few TRBJ2-1 . TRBV5-1 14 TGCGCCAGCAGCTTGGACAGTACTGACAATGAGCAGTTCTTC CASSLDSTDNEQFF
. TRBJ1-2 TRBD1 TRBV9 13 TGTGCCAGCAGCGTAGAGGGGGCCTATGGCTACACCTTC CASSVEGAYGYTF
. TRBJ2-3 . TRBV11-3 14 TGTGCCAGCAGCTTAGATGGTGCGGGAGATACGCAGTATTTT CASSLDGAGDTQYF
few TRBJ1-5 . TRBV18 17 TGTGCCAGCTCACCACGGGCAGGGGTGAATGGCAATCAGCCCCAGCATTTT CASSPRAGVNGNQPQHF
. TRBJ1-5 . TRBV15 16 TGTGCCACCAGCGGTAGAGGAGGGGGGGCAGGACAGCCCCAGCATTTT CATSGRGGGAGQPQHF
. TRBJ1-1 . TRBV7-2 14 TGTGCCAGCAGCTTAGCGAATCGGCGGACTGAAGCTTTCTTT CASSLANRRTEAFF
. TRBJ1-6 . TRBV3-1/TRBV3-2 14 TGTGCCAGCAGCCCGGGAACAATTAATTCACCCCTCCACTTT CASSPGTINSPLHF
once TRBJ1-1 . TRBV5-1 13 TGCGCCAGCAGCTTTAATCAGGACACTGAAGCTTTCTTT CASSFNQDTEAFF
. TRBJ1-5 TRBD1 TRBV6-5 15 TGTTCAACCAACCTGAGGACAGGGGCCAATCAGCCCCAGCATTTT CSTNLRTGANQPQHF
. TRBJ1-4 TRBD1 TRBV12-3/TRBV12-4 12 TGTGCCAGCAACAGGGGAAACGAAAAACTGTTTTTT CASNRGNEKLFF
. TRBJ1-3 . TRBV19 14 TGTGCCAGTAGTACGACAATTACTGGAAACACCATATATTTT CASSTTITGNTIYF
. TRBJ1-1 TRBD1 TRBV2 13 TGTGCCAGCAGTGAAACAGGGGCCCCTGAAGCTTTCTTT CASSETGAPEAFF
. TRBJ1-5 TRBD1 TRBV18 13 TGTGCCAGCTCTTTGGACAGGGAACAGCCCCAGCATTTT CASSLDREQPQHF
. TRBJ1-5 . TRBV19 14 TGTGCCAGTAGTATCGCAGGGATCAATCAGCCCCAGCATTTT CASSIAGINQPQHF
. TRBJ1-1 TRBD1 TRBV6-1 17 TGTGCCAGCAGTGTCCGGACAGGGGGCTTAGGGAACACTGAAGCTTTCTTT CASSVRTGGLGNTEAFF
. TRBJ1-4 . TRBV6-1 12 TGTGCCACCGTAGGGGTTCACGAAAAACTGTTTTTT CATVGVHEKLFF
. TRBJ1-1 . TRBV29-1 14 TGCAGCGTTGAAGAAGGGAGCTCCAACACTGAAGCTTTCTTT CSVEEGSSNTEAFF
. TRBJ1-2 . TRBV28 12 TGTGCCAGCAGTCAGGGAAACTATGGCTACACCTTC CASSQGNYGYTF
. TRBJ2-5 . TRBV5-1 14 TGCGCCAGCAGCTTGGATCAGGGAAGGGAGACCCAGTACTTC CASSLDQGRETQYF
. TRBJ1-2 . TRBV12-3/TRBV12-4 11 TGTGCCAGCAGACGGACAAGAGGCTACACCTTC CASRRTRGYTF
. TRBJ2-1 . TRBV19 14 TGTGCCAGTAGTATCCACACGACAGTTAATGAGCAGTTCTTC CASSIHTTVNEQFF
. TRBJ2-2 TRBD2 TRBV24-1 15 TGTGCCACCTCTAGCGGGGGGGCAGCCACCGGGGAGCTGTTTTTT CATSSGGAATGELFF